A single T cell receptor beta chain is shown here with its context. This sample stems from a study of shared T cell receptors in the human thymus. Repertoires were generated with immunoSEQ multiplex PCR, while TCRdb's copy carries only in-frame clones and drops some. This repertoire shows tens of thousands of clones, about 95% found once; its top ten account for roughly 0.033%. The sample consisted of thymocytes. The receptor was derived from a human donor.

This CDR3 reads CASSLFRQGTNYGYTF. CDR3 DNA sequence: TGTGCCAGCAGTTTATTTCGGCAGGGAACGAACTATGGCTACACCTTC. The gene calls are TRBV28 and TRBJ1-2; possible D gene TRBD1, 5 bases. This CDR3 has 16 amino acids. The germline V gene encodes CDR1 MDHEN and CDR2 SYDVKM. V was pared by 1 base and J by 2 bases, with 14 bases between.